These 11 T cell receptor beta chains were all obtained from the same sample, sequenced in a study of cytomegalovirus exposure and HLA in healthy donors. Use of 60 Vbeta and 13 Jbeta primers characterized the PCR. TCRdb's table, derived via immunoSEQ multiplex PCR, lists solely in-frame clones and lacks some. The repertoire includes a few hundred thousand clones, approximately 81% of them detected once, and about 3% sits in the top ten. Sequenced sample: PBMCs. The receptor set was obtained from a young man in good health and CMV-seronegative.

This clone was observed a single time. This chain uses TRBV28 with TRBJ2-5; D might be TRBD1 (6 bases). Between the trimmed V and J ends, which lost 5 bases and 3 bases, there was a span of 13 bases. Germline CDR1 MDHEN, CDR2 SYDVKM. The CDR3 consists of 14 residues. The CDR3 sequence: CASSRTVGKETQYF. The CDR3, as DNA: TGTGCCAGCAGTCGGACAGTAGGAAAAGAGACCCAGTACTTC.

This chain joins TRBV4-1 and TRBJ2-1; 12 positions match TRBD2. The CDR3 runs 16 residues. The germline V gene has CDR1 MGHRA and CDR2 YSYEKL. The ends lost 0 bases at V and 8 bases at J; junction bases unmatched: 5. In nucleotides, the CDR3 is TGCGCCAGCAGCCAAGACCCTAGCGGGGGGGCCTATGAGCAGTTCTTC. Protein sequence: CASSQDPSGGAYEQFF.

This clone turned up a few times. This chain links TRBV4-1 with TRBJ2-5; 10 positions agree with TRBD1. The CDR3 totals 18 residues. J gave up 4 bases and V 4 bases, and 15 bases lay outside the gene matches. Germline CDR1 reads MGHRA; CDR2 reads YSYEKL. CDR3 loop: CASSRLGPTTGGVETQYF. The CDR3 DNA reads TGCGCCAGCAGCCGCCTTGGCCCTACGACAGGGGGCGTAGAGACCCAGTACTTC.

With respect to this clone: Its ends do not fully match the called genes, so a read error is possible. The chain recombines TRBV7-7 with TRBJ2-7; 8 bases match TRBD2. The length of the CDR3 is 15 residues. Germline CDR1 SSHAT, CDR2 FNYEAQ (reference sequence). The CDR3 here is CASSLRSGGLYEQYF. The CDR3 DNA reads as TGTGCTAGCAGCTTAAGAAGCGGGGGTCTTTACGAGCAGTACTTC.

This clone was seen once. The junction departs from germline at one end; a sequencing error may be responsible. This rearrangement joins TRBV19 to TRBJ2-6; D is perhaps TRBD1 (5 bases). Germline CDR1 is LNHDA and CDR2 is SQIVND (reference sequence). CDR3 length: 19 residues. CDR3 residues: CASSYSSAGLSSGASVLTF. CDR3 sequence (DNA): TGTGCCAGTAGTTACTCGTCCGCAGGGCTCAGCTCTGGGGCCAGCGTCCTGACTTTC. The variable domain in full, with the rest retrieved from reference TRBV19 and TRBJ2-6, is DGGITQSPKYLFRKEGQNVTLSCEQNLNHDAMYWYRQDPGQGLRLIYYSQIVNDFQKGDIAEGYSVSREKKESFPLTVTSAQKNPTAFYLCASSYSSAGLSSGASVLTFGAGSRLTVL.

This clone came up once. The chain couples TRBV7-9 to TRBJ1-2; 8 nucleotides match TRBD1. CDR1 is SEHNR, CDR2 FQNEAQ, per germline (reference sequence). Trimming at V came to 5 bases and at J to 4 bases, leaving 9 bases not matched to a gene. The CDR3 has 15 residues. CDR3 nucleotide sequence: TGTGCCAGCAGCCCTCGGACAGGGCAAAGCTATGGCTACACCTTC. Translation: CASSPRTGQSYGYTF.

As concerns this clone: Compared with germline, one end of the junction differs, possibly owing to a read error. The chain carries TRBV18 and TRBJ2-6; D might be TRBD1 (5 bases). The CDR3 has 15 amino acids. CDR1 KGHSH and CDR2 LQKENI come from the germline V gene. The CDR3 nucleotides are TGTGCCAGCTCCCATCAGGACACTGGGGCCAGCGTCCTGACTTTC. Translated, it gives CASSHQDTGASVLTF.

The chain is built from TRBV19 and TRBJ2-5; perhaps TRBD2 as D (5 bases). Trimming pared 6 bases from V and 4 bases from J, leaving 9 bases between. This CDR3 is built from 12 residues. Germline V gene sequence: CDR1 LNHDA, CDR2 SQIVND (reference sequence). The CDR3 spells CASRGRGETQYF. The CDR3 DNA reads as TGTGCCAGTAGAGGTCGGGGAGAGACCCAGTACTTC.

The J gene is TRBJ2-1, the V gene TRBV20-1; D ambiguous. V was clipped by 3 bases and J by 9 bases, with 9 bases between them. The CDR3 covers 11 residues. Germline loops: CDR1 DFQATT, CDR2 SNEGSKA (reference sequence). The CDR3 sequence: CSASRGSEQFF. DNA for the CDR3: TGCAGTGCTAGTCGAGGAAGTGAGCAGTTCTTC.

This clone was counted between two and nine times. The chain recombines TRBV19 with TRBJ1-3; tentative D call: TRBD1 (6 bases). The V end was cut by 3 bases, the J end by 0 bases, with 21 bases between. The CDR3 covers 19 residues. The germline CDR1 and CDR2 sequences are LNHDA and SQIVND (reference sequence). CDR3 protein: CASSMDGFDRMSSGNTIYF. CDR3 sequence (DNA): TGTGCCAGTAGTATGGATGGTTTCGACAGGATGAGCTCTGGAAACACCATATATTTT.

The chain joins TRBV5-1 to TRBJ1-2; D unresolved. This CDR3 is 14 amino acids long. Between the trimmed V and J ends, which lost 2 bases and 3 bases, there was a span of 11 bases. In germline, CDR1 is SGHRS, CDR2 YFSETQ. CDR3: CASSLKSSDYGYTF. In nucleotides, the CDR3 is TGCGCCAGCAGCTTAAAAAGTTCGGACTATGGCTACACCTTC.